Following are 5 T cell receptor beta chains from one sample sequenced in a study of blood T cells in healthy people across ages. Primers used in a second PCR of about 7 to 11 cycles were a sample-barcoded 5' primer and a J-beta primer mix. TCRdb called the 5' RACE reads again in MiXCR, with one record for every CDR3 protein. The profile covers hundreds of thousands of distinct CDR3 sequences, with 25% to 30% appearing a single time and 25% to 30% taken by the ten largest. What was sequenced was blood. The receptors were sampled from a woman in her 70s in good health.

CDR3 region: CASSRVTGWSYYGYTF. CDR3 in DNA: TGTGCCAGCAGCCGCGTCACAGGGTGGAGCTACTATGGCTACACCTTC. The genes are TRBV14 and TRBJ1-2; a weak D match, TRBD1 (6 bases). The CDR3 contains 16 residues. CDR1 and CDR2 from the germline V gene are SGHDN and FVKESK. Trimming left V 4 bases short and J 3 bases short, with 18 bases between.

The chain uses TRBV7-9 and TRBJ2-1, with 13 bases aligning to TRBD2. The V segment lost 6 bases and the J segment 2 bases; nucleotides outside the gene matches: 7. The CDR3 covers 17 residues. CDR1 is SEHNR and CDR2 is FQNEAQ in the germline V gene (reference sequence). CDR3 DNA sequence: TGTGCCAGCAGACCAGGACTAGCGGGAGAAGCCTACAATGAGCAGTTCTTC. Amino acids: CASRPGLAGEAYNEQFF.

This clonotype was seen more than once but under ten times. This chain uses TRBV18 with TRBJ1-1; 8 bases align to TRBD1. Germline V gene data show CDR1 as KGHSH and CDR2 as LQKENI. CDR3 length: 15 amino acids. Trimming removed 6 bases from V and 1 base from J; junction bases left unmatched: 7. The CDR3 DNA follows: TGTGCCAGCTCTAATATAGGACAGGGGAACACTGAAGCTTTCTTT. Protein: CASSNIGQGNTEAFF.

This sequence joins TRBV3-1 and TRBJ2-7, with TRBD1 as a possible D gene (5 bases). The CDR3 sequence is 13 residues long. Per the germline V gene, CDR1 is LGHDT and CDR2 is YNNKEL (reference sequence). V was pared by 4 bases and J by 3 bases, with 10 bases between. CDR3 nucleotide sequence: TGTGCCAGCAGCCGAATTCAGGGCTACGAGCAGTACTTC. Amino acids: CASSRIQGYEQYF.

There are a few counts of this clonotype. The chain has TRBV5-1 and TRBJ2-1, with D possibly TRBD1 on 5 matching bases. Germline assignment: CDR1 SGHRS and CDR2 YFSETQ. The CDR3 consists of 15 residues. Trimming took off 6 bases at V and 4 bases at J, with 17 bases between the two ends. The CDR3 nucleotides read TGCGCCAGCATCAGGGTAGCCGGTTTTTACAATGAGCAGTTCTTC. This translates into CASIRVAGFYNEQFF. Full variable domain (missing parts from reference TRBV5-1 and TRBJ2-1): KAGVTQTPRYLIKTRGQQVTLSCSPISGHRSVSWYQQTPGQGLQFLFEYFSETQRNKGNFPGRFSGRQFSNSRSEMNVSTLELGDSALYLCASIRVAGFYNEQFFGPGTRLTVL.